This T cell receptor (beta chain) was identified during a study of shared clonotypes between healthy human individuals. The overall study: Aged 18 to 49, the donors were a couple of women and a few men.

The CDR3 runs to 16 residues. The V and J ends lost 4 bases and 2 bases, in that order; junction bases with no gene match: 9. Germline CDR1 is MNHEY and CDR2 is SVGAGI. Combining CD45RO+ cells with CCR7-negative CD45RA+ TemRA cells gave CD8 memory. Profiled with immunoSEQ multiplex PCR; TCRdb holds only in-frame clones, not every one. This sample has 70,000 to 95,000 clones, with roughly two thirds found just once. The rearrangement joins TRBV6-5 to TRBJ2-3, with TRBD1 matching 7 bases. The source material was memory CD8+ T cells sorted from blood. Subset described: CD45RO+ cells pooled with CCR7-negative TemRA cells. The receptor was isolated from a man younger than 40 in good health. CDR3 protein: CASSFSPDRSTDTQYF. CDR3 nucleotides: TGTGCCAGCAGTTTTAGCCCGGACAGGTCCACAGATACGCAGTATTTT.